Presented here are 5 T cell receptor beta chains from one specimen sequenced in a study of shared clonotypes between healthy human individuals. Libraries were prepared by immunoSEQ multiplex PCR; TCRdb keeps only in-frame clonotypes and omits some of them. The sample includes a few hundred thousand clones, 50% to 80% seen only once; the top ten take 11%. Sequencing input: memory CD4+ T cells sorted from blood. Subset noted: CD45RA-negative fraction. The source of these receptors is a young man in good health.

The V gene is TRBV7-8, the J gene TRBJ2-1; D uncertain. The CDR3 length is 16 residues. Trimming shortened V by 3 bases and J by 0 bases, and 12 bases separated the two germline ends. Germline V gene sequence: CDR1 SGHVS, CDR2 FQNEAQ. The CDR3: CASSFKAIGSYNEQFF. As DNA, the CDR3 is TGTGCCAGCAGCTTCAAAGCCATTGGCTCCTACAATGAGCAGTTCTTC.

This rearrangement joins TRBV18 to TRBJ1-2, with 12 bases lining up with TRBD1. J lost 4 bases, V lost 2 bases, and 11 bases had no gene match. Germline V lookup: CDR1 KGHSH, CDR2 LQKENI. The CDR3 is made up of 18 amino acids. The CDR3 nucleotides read TGTGCCAGCTCACCAACCACGGGACAGGGGGCCTTGGCCTATGGCTACACCTTC. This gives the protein CASSPTTGQGALAYGYTF.

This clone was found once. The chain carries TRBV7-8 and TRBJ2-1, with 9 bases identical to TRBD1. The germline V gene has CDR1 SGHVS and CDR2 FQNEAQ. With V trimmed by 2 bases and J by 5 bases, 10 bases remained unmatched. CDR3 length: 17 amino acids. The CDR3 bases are TGTGCCAGCAGCTTACGGAGGGGACAGGGAGGGGACAATGAGCAGTTCTTC. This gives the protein CASSLRRGQGGDNEQFF.

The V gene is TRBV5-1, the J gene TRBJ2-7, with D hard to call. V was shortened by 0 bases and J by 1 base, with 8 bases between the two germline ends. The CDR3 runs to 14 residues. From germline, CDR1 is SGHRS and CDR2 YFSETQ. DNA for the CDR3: TGCGCCAGCAGCTTGGCCACAGCTTCCTACGAGCAGTACTTC. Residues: CASSLATASYEQYF.

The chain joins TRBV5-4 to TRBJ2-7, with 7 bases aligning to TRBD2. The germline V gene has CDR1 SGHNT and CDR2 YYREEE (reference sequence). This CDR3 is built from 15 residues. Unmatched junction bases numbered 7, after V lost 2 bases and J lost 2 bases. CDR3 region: CASSFRASGAYEQYF. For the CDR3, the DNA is TGTGCCAGCAGCTTTAGAGCTAGCGGTGCCTACGAGCAGTACTTC.